This passage covers 12 T cell receptor beta chains from one sample sequenced in a study of T-cell memory formation after mild COVID-19. MiXCR was run by TCRdb on the 5' RACE reads, yielding one entry per CDR3 protein. There are around 500,000 distinct CDR3 sequences in the sample; 15% to 20% occur only once, and roughly an eighth lies in the top ten. The specimen was PBMCs or a T cell subset sorted from them (not recorded which). These TCRs come from an adult woman who had mild COVID-19 (a few samples of this study predate the infection). Cell type and time point are not known.

This clonotype was seen at least ten times. This rearrangement joins TRBV12-3 or TRBV12-4 to TRBJ2-2; 8 bases align to TRBD1. V shed 5 bases and J 6 bases; nucleotides not matched to a gene: 8. CDR3 length: 15 residues. The CDR3 loop reads CASSPTGERAGELFF. The CDR3 bases are TGTGCCAGCAGTCCGACAGGGGAACGGGCCGGGGAGCTGTTTTTT.

The CDR3 protein is CSAATGDNTEAFF. CDR3 DNA sequence: TGCAGTGCTGCGACAGGGGACAACACTGAAGCTTTCTTT. The chain has TRBV20-1 and TRBJ1-1; TRBD1 agrees at 8 bases. This CDR3 comprises 13 residues. J was trimmed by 2 bases and V by 5 bases; bases with no gene match: 4. Germline assignment: CDR1 DFQATT and CDR2 SNEGSKA (reference sequence).

The chain uses TRBV14 and TRBJ1-2; D not resolved. The V end lost 4 bases, the J end lost 3 bases, and 15 bases lay between the germline ends. CDR1 SGHDN and CDR2 FVKESK come from the germline V gene. The CDR3 is made up of 15 amino acids. The CDR3 loop reads CASSPITGSHYGYTF. CDR3 nucleotides: TGTGCCAGCAGCCCGATCACGGGATCCCACTATGGCTACACCTTC.

This clonotype was found many times. The junction shows a germline mismatch at one end, possibly a read error. V is TRBV7-9 and J is TRBJ2-7; D not certain. The CDR3 loop spans 10 amino acids. Looked up from germline, CDR1 is SEHNR and CDR2 is FQNEAQ (reference sequence). The CDR3 nucleotides read TGTGCCAGCAGTTTAGGCGAGCAGTACTTC. Translated, it gives CASSLGEQYF.

The chain carries TRBV5-1 and TRBJ1-1; the D gene is possibly TRBD1 (6 bases). Looked up from germline, CDR1 is SGHRS and CDR2 is YFSETQ. This CDR3 is built from 15 residues. V was pared by 4 bases and J by 3 bases, with 16 bases between. The DNA of the CDR3 is TGCGCCAGCAGCCCAAGGGGGGGCGAGGACACTGAAGCTTTCTTT. This gives the protein CASSPRGGEDTEAFF.

The J gene is TRBJ1-2, the V gene TRBV6-5, with TRBD1 identical over 11 bases. Germline CDR1 is MNHEY and CDR2 is SVGAGI. The ends lost 7 bases at V and 8 bases at J; junction bases unmatched: 9. CDR3 length: 14 residues. The CDR3 region has the DNA TGTGCCAGCAACCCCGGACAGGGGGCGCGAGGCTACACCTTC. Translation: CASNPGQGARGYTF.

The table lists this clonotype with a few counts. This chain connects TRBV7-9 to TRBJ1-1; D gene unclear. Germline V gene sequence: CDR1 SEHNR, CDR2 FQNEAQ (reference sequence). The length of the CDR3 is 11 residues. Trimming left V 5 bases short and J 9 bases short, with 10 bases between. The CDR3 DNA sequence: TGTGCCAGCAGCCTGGAAAAAAAAGCTTTCTTT. This codes for CASSLEKKAFF.

The chain is built from TRBV6-2 or TRBV6-3 and TRBJ2-1, with D possibly matching TRBD2 (6 bases). The CDR3 has 11 amino acids. The germline gives CDR1 MNHEY, CDR2 SVGEGT. The V gene lost 9 bases and the J gene lost 10 bases, with 13 bases spanning the gap. The CDR3 loop is CASELAGEQFF. In DNA form, the CDR3 reads TGTGCCAGTGAACTAGCAGGGGAGCAGTTCTTC.

The J gene is TRBJ1-1, the V gene TRBV7-8; D not resolved. The CDR3 length is 11 residues. V dropped 10 bases and J dropped 0 bases, with 6 bases sitting between them. Germline loops: CDR1 SGHVS, CDR2 FQNEAQ. CDR3 DNA: TGTGCCACTCGTCTGAACACTGAAGCTTTCTTT. Amino acid sequence: CATRLNTEAFF.

The chain uses TRBV2 and TRBJ1-4, with a weak D call TRBD1 (5 bases). V gave up 11 bases and J gave up 8 bases, with 15 bases separating them. Germline V gene sequence: CDR1 SNHLY, CDR2 FYNNEI. The CDR3 covers 12 residues. This CDR3 is CAGSGGGEKLFF. CDR3 DNA: TGTGCCGGGTCCGGGGGAGGAGAAAAACTGTTTTTT.

The sample holds a few counts of this clonotype. V gene TRBV7-6 combines with J gene TRBJ2-7, with 7 bases aligning to TRBD1. CDR3 length equals 13 residues. V shed 5 bases and J 5 bases; nucleotides not matched to a gene: 6. In germline, CDR1 is SGHVS, CDR2 FNYEAQ. In nucleotides, the CDR3 is TGTGCCAGCAGCCCGACAGGGCTCGACGAGCAGTACTTC. This encodes CASSPTGLDEQYF.

A few counts support this clonotype. The chain employs TRBV6-1 and TRBJ1-5; D is possibly TRBD1 (6 bases). Trimming shortened V by 2 bases and J by 6 bases, and 11 bases separated the two germline ends. The CDR3 has 14 amino acids. Germline lookup yields CDR1 MNHNS and CDR2 SASEGT. The CDR3 DNA reads TGTGCCAGCAGTGAACATGGGGGCGGTCAGCCCCAGCATTTT. It yields the protein CASSEHGGGQPQHF.